The source of this TCR beta chain is a study of cytomegalovirus exposure and HLA in healthy donors. CDR1 is LNHNV, CDR2 YYDKDF, per germline (reference sequence). This CDR3 spans 18 amino acids. V lost 0 bases to trimming and J lost 7 bases; unmatched junction nucleotides: 12. Study-wide points: Across all donors, roughly uniform sequencing depth was an assumption of the presence/absence analyses. TCR beta chains numbering approximately 150 were designated cytomegalovirus-associated. One later analysis reportedly identified an Asian-associated ancestry cluster that showed fewer N-insertions than the roughly 670-donor mean. V segments that were indistinguishable, TRBV6-2 and TRBV6-3 among them, were omitted from analysis.

PCR was performed using 60 Vbeta and 13 Jbeta primers. The repertoire was sequenced with immunoSEQ multiplex PCR; TCRdb's copy has only in-frame clones and lacks some. Of 90,000 to 95,000 clones in the sample, roughly 80% are singletons; the top ten hold 1% to 1.5%. Worth noting for this clone: The antigen is unknown.

The rearrangement joins TRBV15 to TRBJ2-2; 9 bases fit TRBD2. The sequence was obtained from a girl aged 2-9 years in good health and CMV-seropositive. Source material: PBMCs. The CDR3: CATSRDRSSGRNYGELFF. CDR3 DNA sequence: TGTGCCACCAGCAGAGATCGATCCAGCGGGAGGAATTACGGGGAGCTGTTTTTT.